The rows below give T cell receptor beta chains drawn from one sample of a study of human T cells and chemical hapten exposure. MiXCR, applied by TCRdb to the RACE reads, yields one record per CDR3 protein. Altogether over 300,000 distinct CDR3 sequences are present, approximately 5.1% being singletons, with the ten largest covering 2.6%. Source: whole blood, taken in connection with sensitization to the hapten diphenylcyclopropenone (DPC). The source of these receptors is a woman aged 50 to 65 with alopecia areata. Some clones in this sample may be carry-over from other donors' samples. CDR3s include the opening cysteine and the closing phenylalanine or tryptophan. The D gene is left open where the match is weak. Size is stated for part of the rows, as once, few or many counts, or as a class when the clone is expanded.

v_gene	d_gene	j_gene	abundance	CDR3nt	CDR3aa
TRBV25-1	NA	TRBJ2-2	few	TGTGCCAGCAGTGAGGTGAACACCGGGGAGCTGTTTTTT	CASSEVNTGELFF
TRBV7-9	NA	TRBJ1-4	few	TGTGCCAGCAGCTTCTACAGGGATTTGGAAGAAAAACTGTTTTTT	CASSFYRDLEEKLFF
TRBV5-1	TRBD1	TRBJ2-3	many	TGCGCCAGCAGCGTAACAGGGGGCGCAGATACGCAGTATTTT	CASSVTGGADTQYF
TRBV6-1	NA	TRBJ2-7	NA	TGTGCCAGCAGCCCCATATGGGCAAGTCCTCTTTCTTCCTACGAGCAGTACTTC	CASSPIWASPLSSYEQYF
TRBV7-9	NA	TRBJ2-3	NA	TGTGCCAGCAGCTTAGTTACCCCAGATACGCAGTATTTT	CASSLVTPDTQYF
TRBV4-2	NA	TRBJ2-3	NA	TGTGCCAGCAGCCAATCAGAAGATACGCAGTATTTT	CASSQSEDTQYF
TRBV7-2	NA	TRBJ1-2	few	TGTGCCAGCAGCGCCGGGACTCCTATACAAGGCTACACCTTC	CASSAGTPIQGYTF
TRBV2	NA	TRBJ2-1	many	TGTGCCAGCAGTGAAACTGGTCTGTACAATGAGCAGTTCTTC	CASSETGLYNEQFF
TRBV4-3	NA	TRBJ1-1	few	TGCGCCAGCAGCCAGGTCCCCCCCGAGGTTACTTTCTTT	CASSQVPPEVTFF
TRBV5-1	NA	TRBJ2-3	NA	TGCGCCAGCATCCCCGGCCGGAGGAGGAACACAGATACGCAGTATTTT	CASIPGRRRNTDTQYF
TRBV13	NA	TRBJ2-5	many	TGTGCCAGCAGTCCCACTCGGCCCGTTAGGGCCCAGTACTTC	CASSPTRPVRAQYF
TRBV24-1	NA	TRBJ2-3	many	TGTGCCACCAGTCCAGCAGGCACAGATACGCAGTATTTT	CATSPAGTDTQYF
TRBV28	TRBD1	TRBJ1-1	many	TGTGCCAGCAGTCCCCTGACAGGGTTGAACACTGAAGCTTTCTTT	CASSPLTGLNTEAFF
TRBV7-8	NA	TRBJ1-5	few	TGTGCCAGCAGCTTAGCGGCCGTGCCCCTTAATCAGCCCCAGCATTTT	CASSLAAVPLNQPQHF
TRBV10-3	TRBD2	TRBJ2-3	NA	TGTGCCATCAGTGAGGTACGACTAGCGGGCACAGATACGCAGTATTTT	CAISEVRLAGTDTQYF
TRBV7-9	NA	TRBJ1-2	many	TGTGCCAGCAGTCCGACAAGTCTCTATGGCTACACCTTC	CASSPTSLYGYTF
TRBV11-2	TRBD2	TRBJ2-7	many	TGTGCCAGCAGCCACGCTAGCGGACCGTCCTACGAGCAGTACTTC	CASSHASGPSYEQYF
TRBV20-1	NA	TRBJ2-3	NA	TGCAGTGCTAGCGATATTACCGGGACTAGCACAGATACGCAGTATTTT	CSASDITGTSTDTQYF
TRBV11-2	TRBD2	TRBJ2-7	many	TGTGCCAGCAGTTCCTTTGGGGATAGCGGGAACTACGAGCAGTACTTC	CASSSFGDSGNYEQYF
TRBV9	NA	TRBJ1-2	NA	TGTGCCAGCAGTACCGAACGCAGGGAGGAAAACTATGGCTACACCTTC	CASSTERREENYGYTF
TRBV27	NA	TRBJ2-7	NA	TGTGCCAGCAGTCCCCGGGACGTCGAGCAGTACTTC	CASSPRDVEQYF
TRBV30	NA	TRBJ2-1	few	TGTGCCTGGAACGGAGTAAGCTGGGGTGGGGAGCAGTTCTTC	CAWNGVSWGGEQFF
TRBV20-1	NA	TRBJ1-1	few	TGCAGTATCCCCGGGACAACGAACACTGAAGCTTTCTTT	CSIPGTTNTEAFF
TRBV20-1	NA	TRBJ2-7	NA	TGCAGTGCAACCGGGACTCACTCCTACGAGCAGTACTTC	CSATGTHSYEQYF
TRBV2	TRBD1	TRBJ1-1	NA	TGTGCCAGCAGTGAAACACAGGGGGGCACTGAAGCTTTCTTT	CASSETQGGTEAFF
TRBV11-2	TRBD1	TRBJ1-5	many	TGTGCCAGCAGCCCTACAGGGGATCGCAATCAGCCCCAGCATTTT	CASSPTGDRNQPQHF
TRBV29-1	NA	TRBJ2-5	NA	TGCAGCGTACTTAGCGTGGAGACCCAGTACTTC	CSVLSVETQYF
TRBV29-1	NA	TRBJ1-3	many	TGCAGCGCCTATGATGACACCATATATTTT	CSAYDDTIYF
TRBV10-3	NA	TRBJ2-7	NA	TGTGCCATCAGTGAGTCGAGGGAGCAGTACTTC	CAISESREQYF
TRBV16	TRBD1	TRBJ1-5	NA	TGTGCCAGCGCCGGGGGACAGCACAATCAGCCCCAGCATTTT	CASAGGQHNQPQHF
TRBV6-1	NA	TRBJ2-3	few	TGTGCCAGCAGTGAACTGTGGGGCCCCCGAGATACGCAGTATTTT	CASSELWGPRDTQYF
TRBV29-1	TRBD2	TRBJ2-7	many	TGCAGCGTTTTACTAGCGGGAGAGTACGAGCAGTACTTC	CSVLLAGEYEQYF
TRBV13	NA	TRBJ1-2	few	TGTGCCAGCCGGGACGAAGGCAGATATGGCTACACCTTC	CASRDEGRYGYTF
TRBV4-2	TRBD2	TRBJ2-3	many	TGTGCCAGCAGCCAGGGACTAGCGGGGGCAGATACGCAGTATTTT	CASSQGLAGADTQYF
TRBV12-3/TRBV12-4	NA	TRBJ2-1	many	TGTGCCAGCAGTGTAATAAATGAGCAGTTCTTC	CASSVINEQFF
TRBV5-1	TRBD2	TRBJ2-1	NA	TGCGCCACCACCCAGGTACTAGCGGGAGCAAATGAGCAGTTCTTC	CATTQVLAGANEQFF
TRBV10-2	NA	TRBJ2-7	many	TGCGCCAGCAGTGACCCAGGACAGTCGAGCTCCTACGAGCAGTACTTC	CASSDPGQSSSYEQYF
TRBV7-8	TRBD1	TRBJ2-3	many	TGTGCCAGCAGCCTGACAGGGGGCTCGGCAGATACGCAGTATTTT	CASSLTGGSADTQYF
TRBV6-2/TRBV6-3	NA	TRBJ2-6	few	TGTGCCAGCAGCCCAGTGTTTTCTGGGTCTGGGGGGGCCAACGTCCTGACTTTC	CASSPVFSGSGGANVLTF
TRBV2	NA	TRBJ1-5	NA	TGTGCCAGCACCCGGATCAGGGATCAGCCCCAGCATTTT	CASTRIRDQPQHF
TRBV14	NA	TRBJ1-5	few	TGTGCCAGCAGCCACCGTCTGACGGGGAATAGCAATCAGCCCCAGCATTTT	CASSHRLTGNSNQPQHF
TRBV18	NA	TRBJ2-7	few	TGTGCCAGCTCAACAGGACCCGAGCAGTACTTC	CASSTGPEQYF
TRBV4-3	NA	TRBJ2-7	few	TGCGCCAGCAGCCAAGATCTTATGGGGCCCTACGAGCAGTACTTC	CASSQDLMGPYEQYF
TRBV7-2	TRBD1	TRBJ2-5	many	TGTGCCAGCAGCTTAAGGACAGGGGGCGAAGAGACCCAGTACTTC	CASSLRTGGEETQYF
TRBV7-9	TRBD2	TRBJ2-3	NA	TGTGCCAGCAGATTGGGACTAGCGTACACAGATACGCAGTATTTT	CASRLGLAYTDTQYF
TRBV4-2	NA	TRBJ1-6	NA	TGTGCCAGCAGCCCAAACGAGGGGTACTCCTATAATTCACCCCTCCACTTT	CASSPNEGYSYNSPLHF
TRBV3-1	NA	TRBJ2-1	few	TGTGCCAGCAGCCAGGCCCTAAGCGGCTGGCAGTTCTTC	CASSQALSGWQFF
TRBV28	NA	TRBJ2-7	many	TGTGCCAGCAGTCCGGTAAACACCTACGAGCAGTACTTC	CASSPVNTYEQYF
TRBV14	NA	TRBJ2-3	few	TGTGCCAGCAGCCAGCAAAGGGCTAGAGCAGATACGCAGTATTTT	CASSQQRARADTQYF
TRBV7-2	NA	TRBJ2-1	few	TGTGCCAGCAGACCAGGACAACACAATGAGCAGTTCTTC	CASRPGQHNEQFF
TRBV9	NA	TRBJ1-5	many	TGTGCCAGCAGCTTTGGGCCTATGACTGATCAGCCCCAGCATTTT	CASSFGPMTDQPQHF
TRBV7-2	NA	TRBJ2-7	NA	TGTGCCAGCAGCGCGCCCGGGGTTTACGAGCAGTACTTC	CASSAPGVYEQYF
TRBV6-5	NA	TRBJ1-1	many	TGTGCCAGCAGTTACGTTAACGGAGGGGAAGCTTTCTTT	CASSYVNGGEAFF
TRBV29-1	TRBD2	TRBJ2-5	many	TGCAGCGTTGGCCAGGGAGGACTAGCGGGAGACGAGACCCAGTACTTC	CSVGQGGLAGDETQYF
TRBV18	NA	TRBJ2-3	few	TGTGCCAGCCTCCGCGCGGGGTCCACAGATACGCAGTATTTT	CASLRAGSTDTQYF
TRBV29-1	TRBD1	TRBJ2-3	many	TGCAGCGGGACAGGGGATAGCACAGATACGCAGTATTTT	CSGTGDSTDTQYF
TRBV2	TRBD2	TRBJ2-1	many	TGTGCCAGCAGTGAAAGAGGACTAGCGGGACCCCTTGGTGAGCAGTTCTTC	CASSERGLAGPLGEQFF
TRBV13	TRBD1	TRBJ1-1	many	TGTGCCAGCAGCTTAGGCCTGGTGACAGGGCTCGCTTTCTTT	CASSLGLVTGLAFF